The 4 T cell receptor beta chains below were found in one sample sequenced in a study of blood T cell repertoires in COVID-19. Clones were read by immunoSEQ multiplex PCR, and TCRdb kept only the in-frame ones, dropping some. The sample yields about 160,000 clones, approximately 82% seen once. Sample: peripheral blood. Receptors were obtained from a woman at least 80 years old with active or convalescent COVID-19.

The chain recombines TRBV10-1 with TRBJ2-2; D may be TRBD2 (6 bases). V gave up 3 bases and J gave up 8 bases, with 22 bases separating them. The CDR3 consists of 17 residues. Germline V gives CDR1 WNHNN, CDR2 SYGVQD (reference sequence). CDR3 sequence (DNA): TGCGCCAGCAGTGACCAGCTGACCCACCCGGAGGGTGGGGAGCTGTTTTTT. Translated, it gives CASSDQLTHPEGGELFF.

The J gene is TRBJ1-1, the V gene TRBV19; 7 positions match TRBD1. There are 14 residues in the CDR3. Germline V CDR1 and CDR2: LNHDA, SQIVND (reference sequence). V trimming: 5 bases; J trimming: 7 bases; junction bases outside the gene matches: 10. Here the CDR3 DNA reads TGTGCCAGTAGTTCCCGACAGGGAAGAGATGAAGCTTTCTTT. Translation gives CASSSRQGRDEAFF.

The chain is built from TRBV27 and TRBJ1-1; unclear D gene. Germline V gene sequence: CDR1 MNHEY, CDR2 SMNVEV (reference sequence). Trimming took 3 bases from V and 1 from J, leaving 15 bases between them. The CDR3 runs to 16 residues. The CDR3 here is CASSLARGLGNTEAFF. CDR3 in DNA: TGTGCCAGCAGTTTGGCCCGAGGACTGGGGAACACTGAAGCTTTCTTT.

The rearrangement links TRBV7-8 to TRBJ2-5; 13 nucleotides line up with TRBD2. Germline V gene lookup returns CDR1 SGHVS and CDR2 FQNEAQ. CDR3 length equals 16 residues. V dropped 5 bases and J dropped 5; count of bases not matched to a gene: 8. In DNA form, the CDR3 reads TGTGCCAGCAGCAAGGGACTAGCGGGATTCGCTGAGACCCAGTACTTC. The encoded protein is CASSKGLAGFAETQYF.